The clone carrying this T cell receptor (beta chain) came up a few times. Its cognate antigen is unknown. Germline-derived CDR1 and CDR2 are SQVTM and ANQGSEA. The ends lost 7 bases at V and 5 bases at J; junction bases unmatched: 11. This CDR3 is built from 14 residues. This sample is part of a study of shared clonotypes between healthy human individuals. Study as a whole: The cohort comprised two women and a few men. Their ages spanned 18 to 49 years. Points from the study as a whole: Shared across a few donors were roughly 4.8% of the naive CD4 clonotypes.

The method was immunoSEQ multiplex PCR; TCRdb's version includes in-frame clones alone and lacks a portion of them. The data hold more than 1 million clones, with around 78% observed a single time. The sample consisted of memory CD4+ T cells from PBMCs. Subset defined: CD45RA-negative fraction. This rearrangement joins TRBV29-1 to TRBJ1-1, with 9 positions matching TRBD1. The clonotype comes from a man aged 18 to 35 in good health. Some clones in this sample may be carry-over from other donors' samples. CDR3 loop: CSATPGQGRTEAFF. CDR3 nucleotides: TGCAGCGCCACACCGGGACAGGGACGAACTGAAGCTTTCTTT.